The source of this TCR beta chain is a study of blood T cell repertoires in COVID-19. Trimming left V 2 bases short and J 4 bases short, with 12 bases between. CDR3 size: 14 residues. The germline V gene has CDR1 SGHRS and CDR2 YFSETQ. Using immunoSEQ multiplex PCR, the repertoire was profiled, and TCRdb retains in-frame clones only, with some absent. Of 90,000 to 110,000 clones listed, nearly 85% are singletons. The chain links TRBV5-1 to TRBJ1-1; no definite D call. The sequenced material came from peripheral blood. This clonotype was sampled from a woman aged 50 to 60 with acute or convalescent COVID-19. The CDR3 nucleotides read TGCGCCAGCAGCTTCTCACCCCCGGGCACTGAAGCTTTCTTT. Its protein is CASSFSPPGTEAFF. The variable domain in full, completed from reference TRBV5-1 and TRBJ1-1, reads KAGVTQTPRYLIKTRGQQVTLSCSPISGHRSVSWYQQTPGQGLQFLFEYFSETQRNKGNFPGRFSGRQFSNSRSEMNVSTLELGDSALYLCASSFSPPGTEAFFGQGTRLTVV.